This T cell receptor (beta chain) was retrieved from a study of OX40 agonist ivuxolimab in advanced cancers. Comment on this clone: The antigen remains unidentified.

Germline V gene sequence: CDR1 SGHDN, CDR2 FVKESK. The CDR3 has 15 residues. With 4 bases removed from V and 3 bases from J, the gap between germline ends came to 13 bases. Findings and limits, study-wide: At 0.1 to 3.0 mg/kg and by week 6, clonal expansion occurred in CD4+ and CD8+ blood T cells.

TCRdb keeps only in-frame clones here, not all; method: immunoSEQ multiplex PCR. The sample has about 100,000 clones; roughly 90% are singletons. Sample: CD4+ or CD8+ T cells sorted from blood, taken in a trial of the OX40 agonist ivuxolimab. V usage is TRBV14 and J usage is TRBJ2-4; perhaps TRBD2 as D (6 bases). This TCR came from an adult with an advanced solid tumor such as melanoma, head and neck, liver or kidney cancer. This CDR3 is CASSPDWGDKNIQYF. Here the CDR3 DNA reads TGTGCCAGCAGCCCGGATTGGGGGGACAAAAACATTCAGTACTTC.